This T cell receptor (beta chain) is drawn from a study of monozygotic twins with inflammatory bowel disease. Of note for this clonotype: Antigen specificity is unknown.

TCRdb reanalyzed the 5' RACE reads, giving one entry per CDR3 protein sequence and no DNA. Here the sample table reports over 150,000 distinct CDR3 sequences. Study-wide results and limits: T cell subtypes were not distinguishable in this analysis.

The CDR3 is 17 amino acids. Germline-derived CDR1 and CDR2 are MDHEN and SYDVKM. Sequencing used blood. The sequence was collected from a human donor with ulcerative colitis or Crohn's disease, or a healthy co-twin of an affected twin (not recorded which). This chain connects TRBV28 to TRBJ1-1; TCRdb picks TRBD1, but there is no DNA to check that call. Here the CDR3 reads CASSWLADDRGDTEAFF.